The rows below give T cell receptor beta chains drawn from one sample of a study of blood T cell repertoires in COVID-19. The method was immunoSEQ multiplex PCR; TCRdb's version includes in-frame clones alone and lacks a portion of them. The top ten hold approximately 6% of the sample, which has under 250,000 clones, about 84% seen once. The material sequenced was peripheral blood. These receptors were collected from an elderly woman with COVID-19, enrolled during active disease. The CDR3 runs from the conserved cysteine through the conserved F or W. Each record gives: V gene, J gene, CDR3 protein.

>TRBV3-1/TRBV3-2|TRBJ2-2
CASSSGANTGELFF
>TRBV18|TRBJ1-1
CASSRTQGMNTEAFF
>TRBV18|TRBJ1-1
CASSPRRADMNTEAFF
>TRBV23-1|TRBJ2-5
CASSQRGRETQYF
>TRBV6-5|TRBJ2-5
CASRRTVQETQYF
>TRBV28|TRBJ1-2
CASTVGSYGYTF
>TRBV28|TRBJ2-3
CASSLWASGGWSTDTQYF
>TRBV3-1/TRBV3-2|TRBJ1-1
CASSQVGGYAAFF
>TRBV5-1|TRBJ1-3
CASSSDSLRNTIYF
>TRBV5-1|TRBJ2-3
CASSSRDRVTDTQYF
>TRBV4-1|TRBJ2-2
CASSQDRVAGELFF
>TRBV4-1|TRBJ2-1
CASSHPSGSYNEQFF
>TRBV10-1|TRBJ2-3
CASSRLAGTDTQYF
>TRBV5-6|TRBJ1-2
CASSLPRQGVNGYTF
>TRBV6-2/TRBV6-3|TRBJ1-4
CASSRAVPTQGVLFF
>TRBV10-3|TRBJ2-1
CAIRETSGAYNEQFF
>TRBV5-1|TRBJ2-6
CASSFRDRSFVSSGANVLTF
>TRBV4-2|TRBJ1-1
CASSPYTGSTEAFF
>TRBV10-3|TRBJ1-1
CAISEPGQGVNTEAFF
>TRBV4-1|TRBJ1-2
CASSPQAGYGYTF
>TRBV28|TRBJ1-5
CASSPNGNQPQHF
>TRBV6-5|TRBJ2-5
CASTRLGLETQYF
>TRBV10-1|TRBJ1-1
CASSAGFTEAFF
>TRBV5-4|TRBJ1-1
CASSFRQGGTEAFF
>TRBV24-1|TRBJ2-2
CATRSPITGELFF
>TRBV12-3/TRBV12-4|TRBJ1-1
CASSRTGYTEAFF
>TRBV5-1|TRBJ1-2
CASSPSPGTGGSHRSGYTF
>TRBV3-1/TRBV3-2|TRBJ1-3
CASSLGQTGNTIYF
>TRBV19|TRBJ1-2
CASSRREANYGYTF